Below, 25 T cell receptor beta chains from the same sample are listed, as sequenced in a study of OX40 agonist ivuxolimab in advanced cancers. Assay: immunoSEQ multiplex PCR; the TCRdb copy retains only in-frame clones and omits some. The sample holds 55,000 to 70,000 clones, over 85% seen once. Sequences were derived from CD4+ or CD8+ T cells sorted from blood, sampled in a trial of the OX40 agonist ivuxolimab. Every receptor here comes from an adult with an advanced solid tumor such as melanoma, head and neck, liver or kidney cancer.

This clone was detected only a few times. This chain uses TRBV7-2 with TRBJ2-7; TRBD1 might be the D (5 bases). Germline-derived CDR1 and CDR2 are SGHTA and FQGNSA. The CDR3 extends over 15 amino acids. The V and J ends lost 1 base and 1 base respectively, with 11 bases between them. CDR3 sequence reads: CASSLGAGFSYEQYF. CDR3 nucleotide sequence: TGTGCCAGCAGCTTAGGGGCAGGGTTTTCCTACGAGCAGTACTTC.

The gene calls are TRBV6-1 and TRBJ2-5, with 7 nucleotides matching TRBD1. CDR1 and CDR2 from the germline V gene are MNHNS and SASEGT. With 1 base clipped from V and 2 bases from J, the junction kept 7 bases outside the gene matches. CDR3 size: 16 residues. CDR3 DNA sequence: TGTGCCAGCAGTGAAGGGTCTCGGGGACAGCAAGAGACCCAGTACTTC. Its translation is CASSEGSRGQQETQYF.

V gene TRBV27 combines with J gene TRBJ1-4; D gene ambiguous. This CDR3 spans 18 amino acids. Germline V gene sequence: CDR1 MNHEY, CDR2 SMNVEV (reference sequence). The V end was cut by 5 bases, the J end by 0 bases, with 19 bases between. The CDR3 nucleotides read TGTGCCAGCAGTCCAATGGCACCGCAGTTTTCAACTAATGAAAAACTGTTTTTT. Translating it yields CASSPMAPQFSTNEKLFF.

This clone came up once. The CDR3 bases are TGTGCCAGCAGCCAAGTGGTTAGGAGCACAGATACGCAGTATTTT. Its translation is CASSQVVRSTDTQYF. The chain is built from TRBV4-2 and TRBJ2-3; no clear D gene. V gave up 1 base and J gave up 0 bases, with 8 bases separating them. The length of the CDR3 is 15 residues. Looked up from germline, CDR1 is LGHNA and CDR2 is YNFKEQ.

The chain joins TRBV5-1 to TRBJ1-1; the D gene is possibly TRBD1 (5 bases). Germline V CDR1 and CDR2: SGHRS, YFSETQ. V shed 4 bases and J shed 5 bases, with 24 bases lying between them. The CDR3 totals 17 residues. CDR3 nucleotides: TGCGCCAGCAGCCCAAACCCAGCGGGGCGTCGAGGAACTGAAGCTTTCTTT. Protein sequence: CASSPNPAGRRGTEAFF. Full variable domain (rest looked up from reference TRBV5-1 and TRBJ1-1): KAGVTQTPRYLIKTRGQQVTLSCSPISGHRSVSWYQQTPGQGLQFLFEYFSETQRNKGNFPGRFSGRQFSNSRSEMNVSTLELGDSALYLCASSPNPAGRRGTEAFFGQGTRLTVV.

The chain is built from TRBV5-1 and TRBJ1-1; D gene uncertain. The CDR3 is 10 residues long. The V gene's germline CDR1 is SGHRS and CDR2 YFSETQ. The ends were cut back, 8 bases at V and 7 bases at J, with 9 bases in the middle. The chain's CDR3 is CARKEVEAFF. The DNA of the CDR3 is TGCGCCAGAAAGGAGGTTGAAGCTTTCTTT.

The chain joins TRBV5-3 to TRBJ1-5; no clear D gene. TRBV5-3 is known as an ORF, though its function is uncertain. This CDR3 contains 13 residues. Trimming took 2 bases from V and 7 from J, leaving 10 bases between them. Here the CDR3 reads CARSLVGDQPQHF. In nucleotides, the CDR3 is TGTGCCAGAAGCTTAGTAGGTGACCAGCCCCAGCATTTT.

The rearrangement joins TRBV5-1 to TRBJ2-5; D might be TRBD1 (6 bases). The CDR3 is 16 amino acids. The V end was cut by 4 bases, the J end by 3 bases, with 19 bases between. The germline V gene encodes CDR1 SGHRS and CDR2 YFSETQ. CDR3 amino acids: CASSPNPSGQKETQYF. Written as DNA, the CDR3 is TGCGCCAGCAGCCCAAACCCTTCAGGACAGAAAGAGACCCAGTACTTC.

The rearrangement joins TRBV7-2 to TRBJ2-5; D is ambiguous. Trimming removed 0 bases from V and 4 bases from J, with 3 bases in between. The CDR3 length is 12 residues. Per germline, CDR1 SGHTA and CDR2 FQGNSA. The CDR3 sequence: CASSLARETQYF. The CDR3 coding sequence is TGTGCCAGCAGCTTAGCGCGAGAGACCCAGTACTTC.

The chain carries TRBV7-6 and TRBJ2-2; 9 bases align to TRBD2. The length of the CDR3 is 15 residues. Trimming cost V 5 bases and J 4 bases; bases outside gene matches: 5. The germline V gene has CDR1 SGHVS and CDR2 FNYEAQ. As DNA, the CDR3 is TGTGCCAGCAGCCCGACTAGCGGTATCACCGGGGAGCTGTTTTTT. It encodes CASSPTSGITGELFF.

The chain combines TRBV6-6 with TRBJ1-4, with D hard to call. Deletions cut 6 bases from V and 8 bases from J, with 16 bases between. The V gene's germline CDR1 is MNHNY and CDR2 SVGAGI (reference sequence). The CDR3 covers 14 residues. The CDR3 here is CASSPAFLGEKLFF. CDR3 nucleotide sequence: TGTGCCAGCAGCCCCGCCTTTCTAGGGGAAAAACTGTTTTTT.

The J gene is TRBJ1-6, the V gene TRBV19; D remains unclear. The CDR3 loop spans 15 amino acids. V was clipped by 1 base and J by 9 bases, with 13 bases between them. Germline CDR1 reads LNHDA; CDR2 reads SQIVND (reference sequence). Here the CDR3 reads CASSIASLPSSPLHF. The CDR3 DNA reads TGTGCCAGTAGTATAGCCAGCCTGCCTAGTTCACCCCTCCACTTT. The full variable domain, with the rest looked up from reference TRBV19 and TRBJ1-6, is DGGITQSPKYLFRKEGQNVTLSCEQNLNHDAMYWYRQDPGQGLRLIYYSQIVNDFQKGDIAEGYSVSREKKESFPLTVTSAQKNPTAFYLCASSIASLPSSPLHFGNGTRLTVT.

The chain combines TRBV28 with TRBJ2-7, with a weak D call TRBD2 (5 bases). The CDR3 has 16 residues. Trimming stripped 2 bases from V and 0 bases from J, with 14 bases between. The germline gives CDR1 MDHEN, CDR2 SYDVKM. In DNA form, the CDR3 reads TGTGCCAGCAGTTTAGGATTTGGGGAGAGCTCCTACGAGCAGTACTTC. It translates to CASSLGFGESSYEQYF.

This chain connects TRBV11-2 to TRBJ2-1; maybe TRBD1 (5 bases). This CDR3 is 16 amino acids long. V was clipped by 3 bases and J by 0 bases, with 12 bases between them. CDR1 and CDR2 from the germline V gene are SGHAT and FQNNGV. CDR3 sequence reads: CASSFRADSSYNEQFF. The DNA of the CDR3 is TGTGCCAGCAGCTTTAGAGCAGACAGCTCCTACAATGAGCAGTTCTTC.

V usage is TRBV19 and J usage is TRBJ2-5; 7 bases align to TRBD2. The J segment lost 1 base and the V segment lost 4 bases, leaving 6 bases of the junction unmatched. The germline V gene encodes CDR1 LNHDA and CDR2 SQIVND (reference sequence). The CDR3 extends over 15 amino acids. Written as DNA, the CDR3 is TGTGCCAGTAGTAGGGCGGGGGTTCGCCAAGAGACCCAGTACTTC. Its protein is CASSRAGVRQETQYF.

This chain uses TRBV30 with TRBJ1-5, with 8 bases lining up with TRBD1. V lost 2 bases, J lost 3 bases, and 6 bases stayed unmatched. From germline, CDR1 is GTSNPN and CDR2 SVGIG (reference sequence). The CDR3 consists of 15 residues. CDR3 bases: TGTGCCTGGAGTTTGGGACAGGCTTCCAATCAGCCCCAGCATTTT. Translation: CAWSLGQASNQPQHF.

The chain carries TRBV10-3 and TRBJ2-3, with D possibly being TRBD1 (5 bases). This CDR3 has 14 residues. In germline, CDR1 is ENHRY, CDR2 SYGVKD. V shed 6 bases and J shed 6 bases, with 16 bases lying between them. The CDR3 sequence: CAIRSIEAGDTQYF. DNA of the CDR3: TGTGCCATCAGAAGTATAGAGGCAGGGGATACGCAGTATTTT.

V gene TRBV4-2 combines with J gene TRBJ1-6; 8 bases are shared with TRBD1. This CDR3 spans 17 amino acids. The V gene end was trimmed by 4 bases and the J gene end by 0 bases; junction bases not matched to a gene: 5. In germline, CDR1 is LGHNA, CDR2 YNFKEQ. CDR3: CASSPDRESSYNSPLHF. Here the CDR3 DNA reads TGTGCCAGCAGCCCGGACAGGGAAAGCTCCTATAATTCACCCCTCCACTTT.

This chain links TRBV19 with TRBJ1-1, with a possible D match to TRBD1 (5 bases). The CDR3 loop spans 13 amino acids. Per germline, CDR1 LNHDA and CDR2 SQIVND (reference sequence). V gave up 6 bases and J gave up 4 bases, with 12 bases separating them. CDR3 loop: CASRDNRGTEAFF. The CDR3 DNA sequence: TGTGCCAGTAGGGATAATAGGGGCACTGAAGCTTTCTTT.

The chain links TRBV14 to TRBJ2-2; possible D gene TRBD1, 6 bases. Trimming took off 4 bases at V and 6 bases at J, with 9 bases between the two ends. Germline CDR1 and CDR2: SGHDN and FVKESK. The CDR3 covers 13 residues. The CDR3 nucleotides read TGTGCCAGCAGCCGCAGGGGTGCCGGGGAGCTGTTTTTT. It translates to CASSRRGAGELFF.

The chain links TRBV30 to TRBJ2-7; TRBD1 agrees at 9 bases. With V trimmed by 3 bases and J by 1 base, 7 bases remained unmatched. CDR1 is GTSNPN, CDR2 SVGIG, per germline (reference sequence). This CDR3 spans 15 amino acids. This chain's CDR3 is CAWSETGTGSYEQYF. CDR3 nucleotides: TGTGCCTGGAGCGAAACCGGGACAGGGTCCTACGAGCAGTACTTC.

This chain links TRBV18 with TRBJ1-1; no clear D gene. The CDR3 runs to 15 residues. V lost 2 bases, J lost 1 base, and 11 bases lay in between. CDR1 and CDR2 from the germline V gene are KGHSH and LQKENI. The CDR3 DNA sequence: TGTGCCAGCTCACCAGGGAGGGCGGGGAACACTGAAGCTTTCTTT. It translates to CASSPGRAGNTEAFF.

The genes are TRBV11-3 and TRBJ1-5; no clear D gene. Trimming removed 0 bases from V and 0 bases from J, with 6 bases in between. The CDR3 runs 15 residues. Germline assignment: CDR1 SGHNT and CDR2 YENEEA. CDR3 amino acids: CASSLEDGSNQPQHF. CDR3 nucleotide sequence: TGTGCCAGCAGCTTAGAAGACGGTAGCAATCAGCCCCAGCATTTT.

The table lists this clone with a few counts. The chain is built from TRBV5-4 and TRBJ1-6, with unresolved D. CDR1 and CDR2 from the germline V gene are SGHNT and YYREEE (reference sequence). CDR3 length: 14 residues. V lost 4 bases and J lost 8, with 13 bases in between. The CDR3 reads CASSRDRDDSPLHF. CDR3 nucleotide sequence: TGTGCCAGCAGCCGGGATCGGGATGATTCACCCCTCCACTTT.

The genes are TRBV4-1 and TRBJ2-3, with TRBD1 identical over 9 bases. CDR1 and CDR2 from the germline V gene are MGHRA and YSYEKL. The CDR3 totals 16 residues. V dropped 4 bases and J dropped 3; count of bases not matched to a gene: 8. Written as DNA, the CDR3 is TGCGCCAGCAGCCTAGTACCGGGACAGGGTACAGATACGCAGTATTTT. Its protein product is CASSLVPGQGTDTQYF.